The 3 T cell receptor beta chains below all came from one sample that was sequenced in a study of OX40 agonist ivuxolimab in advanced cancers. Sequenced by immunoSEQ multiplex PCR; TCRdb stores in-frame clones only, minus some. Of approximately 80,000 clones listed, around 86% are singletons. The specimen was CD4+ or CD8+ T cells sorted from blood, collected in a trial of the OX40 agonist ivuxolimab. These receptors all come from an adult with an advanced solid tumor such as melanoma, head and neck, liver or kidney cancer.

V gene TRBV19 combines with J gene TRBJ1-2, with a possible D match to TRBD1 (6 bases). The V and J ends lost 2 bases and 7 bases respectively, with 14 bases between them. Germline V lookup: CDR1 LNHDA, CDR2 SQIVND (reference sequence). This CDR3 is built from 14 residues. CDR3 sequence: CASSILGGPGGYTF. The CDR3 DNA sequence: TGTGCCAGTAGTATACTGGGGGGCCCTGGTGGCTACACCTTC. Together with reference TRBV19 and TRBJ1-2, the CDR3 gives the full variable domain: DGGITQSPKYLFRKEGQNVTLSCEQNLNHDAMYWYRQDPGQGLRLIYYSQIVNDFQKGDIAEGYSVSREKKESFPLTVTSAQKNPTAFYLCASSILGGPGGYTFGSGTRLTVV.

The chain employs TRBV15 and TRBJ1-5; TRBD1 is a possible D gene (5 bases). V lost 0 bases to trimming and J lost 4 bases, with 10 bases between them. The CDR3 is 15 residues long. Germline V lookup: CDR1 LNHNV, CDR2 YYDKDF (reference sequence). This chain's CDR3 is CATSRDLAGNQPQHF. The CDR3 bases are TGTGCCACCAGCAGAGATTTAGCAGGGAATCAGCCCCAGCATTTT.

This chain connects TRBV7-9 to TRBJ2-3, with 7 bases identical to TRBD1. The V and J ends lost 4 bases and 1 base, in that order; junction bases with no gene match: 2. The CDR3 totals 14 residues. The germline V gene encodes CDR1 SEHNR and CDR2 FQNEAQ (reference sequence). CDR3 amino acids: CASSSQGGTDTQYF. The CDR3 bases are TGTGCCAGCAGCTCTCAGGGGGGCACAGATACGCAGTATTTT.